This T cell receptor (beta chain) was documented in a study of neurological immune-mediated disorders. TCRdb re-analysed the 5' RACE reads in MiXCR, keeping a single row per CDR3 protein. The sample lists roughly 57,000 distinct CDR3 sequences; around 24% were seen once. This clonotype was seen repeatedly, ten times or more. Unmatched junction bases numbered 10, after V lost 3 bases and J lost 3 bases. This CDR3 region has 16 residues. In germline, CDR1 is MDHEN, CDR2 SYDVKM. Time point specified: technical triplicate 2. This sequence was found in a man between 60 and 75 years old with HTLV-1-associated myelopathy (HAM/TSP). Input material: PBMCs. The chain links TRBV28 to TRBJ1-2; TRBD1 agrees at 7 bases. The CDR3 here is CASSFARDRVDYGYTF. The DNA for the CDR3 is TGTGCCAGCAGTTTCGCTCGCGACAGGGTCGACTATGGCTACACCTTC.